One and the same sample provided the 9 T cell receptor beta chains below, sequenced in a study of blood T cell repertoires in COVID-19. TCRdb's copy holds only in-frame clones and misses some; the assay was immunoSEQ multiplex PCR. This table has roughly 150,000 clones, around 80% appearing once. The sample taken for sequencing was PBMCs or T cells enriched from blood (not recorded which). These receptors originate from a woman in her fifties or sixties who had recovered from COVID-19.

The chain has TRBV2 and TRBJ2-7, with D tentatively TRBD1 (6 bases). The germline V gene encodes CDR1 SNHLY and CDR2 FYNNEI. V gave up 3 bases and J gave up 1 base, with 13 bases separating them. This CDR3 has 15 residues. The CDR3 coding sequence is TGTGCCAGCAGTGAGAGATCGAGGGGGTCCTACGAGCAGTACTTC. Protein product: CASSERSRGSYEQYF.

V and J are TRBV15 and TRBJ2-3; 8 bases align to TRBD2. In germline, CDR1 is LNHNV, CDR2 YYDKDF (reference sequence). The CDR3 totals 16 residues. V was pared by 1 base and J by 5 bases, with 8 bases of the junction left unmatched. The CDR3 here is CATSRGSRGARDTQYF. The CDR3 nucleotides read TGTGCCACCAGCAGAGGGTCGCGGGGGGCAAGAGATACGCAGTATTTT.

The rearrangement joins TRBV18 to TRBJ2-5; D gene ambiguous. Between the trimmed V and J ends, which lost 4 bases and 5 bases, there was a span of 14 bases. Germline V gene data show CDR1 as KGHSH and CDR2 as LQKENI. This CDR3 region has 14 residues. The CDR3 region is CASSHAILMETQYF. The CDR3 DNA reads TGTGCCAGCTCACACGCGATCCTGATGGAGACCCAGTACTTC. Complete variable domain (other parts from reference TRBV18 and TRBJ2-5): NAGVMQNPRHLVRRRGQEARLRCSPMKGHSHVYWYRQLPEEGLKFMVYLQKENIIDESGMPKERFSAEFPKEGPSILRIQQVVRGDSAAYFCASSHAILMETQYFGPGTRLLVL.

In DNA form, the CDR3 reads TGTGCCAGCGACGAGACAGGGGTTAACTATGGCTACACCTTC. Its translation is CASDETGVNYGYTF. The chain couples TRBV2 to TRBJ1-2, with 8 bases fitting TRBD1. The CDR3 has 14 amino acids. With V trimmed by 8 bases and J by 1 base, 6 bases remained unmatched. Per the germline V gene, CDR1 is SNHLY and CDR2 is FYNNEI.

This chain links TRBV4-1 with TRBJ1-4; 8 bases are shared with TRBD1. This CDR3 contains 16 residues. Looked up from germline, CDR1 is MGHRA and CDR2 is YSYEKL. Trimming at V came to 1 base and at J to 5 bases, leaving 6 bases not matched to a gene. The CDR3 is CASSQGTGGRNEKLFF. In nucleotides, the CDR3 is TGCGCCAGCAGCCAAGGTACAGGGGGAAGGAATGAAAAACTGTTTTTT.

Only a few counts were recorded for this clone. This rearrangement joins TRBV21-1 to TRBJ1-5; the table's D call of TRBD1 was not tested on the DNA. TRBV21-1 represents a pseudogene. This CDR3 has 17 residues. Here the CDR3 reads CASSPIPPHRVNQPQHF. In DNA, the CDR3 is TGTGCCAGCAGCCCTATTCCCCCACACAGAGTTAATCAGCCCCAGCATTTT.

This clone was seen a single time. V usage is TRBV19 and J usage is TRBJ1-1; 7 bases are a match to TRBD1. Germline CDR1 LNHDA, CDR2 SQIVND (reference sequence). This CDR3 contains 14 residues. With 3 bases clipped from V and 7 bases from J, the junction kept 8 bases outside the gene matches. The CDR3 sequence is CASSIARGYDEAFF. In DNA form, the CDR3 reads TGTGCCAGTAGTATCGCCAGGGGGTATGATGAAGCTTTCTTT.

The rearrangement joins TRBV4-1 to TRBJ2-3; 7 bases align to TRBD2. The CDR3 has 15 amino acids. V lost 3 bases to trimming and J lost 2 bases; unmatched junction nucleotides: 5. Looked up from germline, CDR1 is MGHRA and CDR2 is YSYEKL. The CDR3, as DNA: TGCGCCAGCAGCCACTCTAGCGGATCCACAGATACGCAGTATTTT. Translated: CASSHSSGSTDTQYF.

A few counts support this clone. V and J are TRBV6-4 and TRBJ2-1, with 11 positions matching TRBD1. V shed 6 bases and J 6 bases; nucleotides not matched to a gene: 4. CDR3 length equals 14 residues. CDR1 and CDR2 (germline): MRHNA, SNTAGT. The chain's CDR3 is CASSPGTGGNEQFF. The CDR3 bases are TGTGCCAGCAGCCCCGGGACAGGGGGCAATGAGCAGTTCTTC.